The rows below give T cell receptor beta chains drawn from one sample of a study of early T cells in non-severe SARS-CoV-2 infection. In TCRdb, the 5' RACE reads were re-called with MiXCR into one record per CDR3 protein. The sample contains around 53,000 distinct CDR3 sequences, 7% to 8% of which appear only once. Sequenced sample: whole blood. Receptors originate from an adult who was a healthcare worker with PCR-confirmed SARS-CoV-2 infection or an uninfected control (not recorded which). CDR3s include the opening cysteine and the closing phenylalanine or tryptophan. The order of the fields is V gene, clone size, CDR3 protein. Size is omitted from some rows. Given values are once, few, many or a class for expanded clones.

v_gene: TRBV20-1
abundance: many
CDR3aa: CSAPRGLLSSYNEQFF

v_gene: TRBV28
abundance: many
CDR3aa: CASSLRTSNTGELFF

v_gene: TRBV12-3/TRBV12-4
abundance: many
CDR3aa: CASTLGGGVIEAFF

v_gene: TRBV30
abundance: few
CDR3aa: CAWGSAYEQYF

v_gene: TRBV5-5
abundance: .
CDR3aa: CASNSLGPQYF

v_gene: TRBV12-3/TRBV12-4
abundance: few
CDR3aa: CASSPDQARPGNTIYF

v_gene: TRBV5-6
abundance: few
CDR3aa: CASSGTGVNTEAFF

v_gene: TRBV9
abundance: many
CDR3aa: CASSVSSGVGYNEQFF

v_gene: TRBV5-4
abundance: .
CDR3aa: CASSPTGGPTGELFF

v_gene: TRBV4-3
abundance: few
CDR3aa: CASSQGESYFNTDTQYF

v_gene: TRBV30
abundance: .
CDR3aa: CAWSVGYTNLKYF

v_gene: TRBV28
abundance: few
CDR3aa: CASSRPGTTNTGELFF

v_gene: TRBV2
abundance: few
CDR3aa: CASTVQYF

v_gene: TRBV5-5
abundance: few
CDR3aa: CASSQRASNTEAFF

v_gene: TRBV20-1
abundance: few
CDR3aa: CSAPRLGGADFYEQYF

v_gene: TRBV12-3/TRBV12-4
abundance: many
CDR3aa: CASSFLNTEAFF

v_gene: TRBV2
abundance: .
CDR3aa: CASSRWGASTDTQYF

v_gene: TRBV20-1
abundance: .
CDR3aa: CSGDPYQQGAEAFF

v_gene: TRBV28
abundance: medium-sized
CDR3aa: CASSFGLEQYF

v_gene: TRBV28
abundance: many
CDR3aa: CASSLKGRSYGYTF

v_gene: TRBV7-8
abundance: .
CDR3aa: CASSSHRARNTGELFF

v_gene: TRBV6-5
abundance: .
CDR3aa: CASSEDRRNQPQHF

v_gene: TRBV4-1
abundance: few
CDR3aa: CASSQTVRSPGYTF

v_gene: TRBV28
abundance: few
CDR3aa: CAISGFSGVTEAFF